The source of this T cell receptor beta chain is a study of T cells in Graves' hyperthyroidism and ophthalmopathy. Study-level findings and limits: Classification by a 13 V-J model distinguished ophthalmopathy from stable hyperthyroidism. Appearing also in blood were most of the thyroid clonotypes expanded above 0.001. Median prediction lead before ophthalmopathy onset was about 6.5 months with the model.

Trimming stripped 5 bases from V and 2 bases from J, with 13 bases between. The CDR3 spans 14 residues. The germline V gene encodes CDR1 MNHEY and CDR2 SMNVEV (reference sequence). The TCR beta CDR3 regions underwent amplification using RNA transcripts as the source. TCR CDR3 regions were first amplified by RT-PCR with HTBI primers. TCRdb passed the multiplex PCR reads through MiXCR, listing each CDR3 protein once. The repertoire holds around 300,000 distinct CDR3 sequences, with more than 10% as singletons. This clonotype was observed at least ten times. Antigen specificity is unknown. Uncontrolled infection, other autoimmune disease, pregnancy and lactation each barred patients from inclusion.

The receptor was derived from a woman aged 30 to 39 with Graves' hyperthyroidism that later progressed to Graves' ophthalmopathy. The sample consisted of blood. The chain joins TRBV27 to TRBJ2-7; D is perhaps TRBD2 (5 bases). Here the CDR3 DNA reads TGTGCCAGCAGTCCACTCGGACTCCCCTACGAGCAGTACTTC. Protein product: CASSPLGLPYEQYF.